What follows are 19 T cell receptor beta chains derived from one specimen sequenced in a study of T-cell reconstitution after alpha-beta-depleted transplantation in children. Unique molecular identifiers were used to barcode this TCRbeta library. TCRdb re-analysed the PCR reads in MiXCR, keeping a single row per CDR3 protein. The sample has about 900,000 distinct CDR3 sequences; roughly 29% are singletons. The sequencing used PBMCs, mostly from graft donor cells, collected 360 days after TCRalphabeta/CD19-depleted stem cell transplant. Source of these receptors: a boy less than two years old who had a stem cell transplant for SCID, so the T cells may come from the graft donor.

The V gene is TRBV4-1, the J gene TRBJ2-1; TRBD1 matches at 8 bases. The CDR3 loop spans 16 amino acids. J gave up 0 bases and V 3 bases, and 4 bases lay outside the gene matches. In germline, CDR1 is MGHRA, CDR2 YSYEKL. In DNA, the CDR3 is TGCGCCAGCAGCCACGGGGACAGGAGCTCCTACAATGAGCAGTTCTTC. It codes for CASSHGDRSSYNEQFF.

The rearrangement links TRBV20-1 to TRBJ2-3; D not certain. CDR1 DFQATT and CDR2 SNEGSKA come from the germline V gene (reference sequence). CDR3 size: 12 residues. Trimming took off 3 bases at V and 2 bases at J, with 6 bases between the two ends. The CDR3, as DNA: TGCAGTGCTAGGGCGAACACAGATACGCAGTATTTT. Its translation: CSARANTDTQYF.

This clonotype was counted only a few times. J is TRBJ1-1 and V is TRBV6-5; possibly TRBD1 for D (5 bases). The V gene's germline CDR1 is MNHEY and CDR2 SVGAGI. The V end lost 1 base, the J end lost 5 bases, and 8 bases lay between the germline ends. The CDR3 loop spans 13 amino acids. CDR3 nucleotide sequence: TGTGCCAGCAGTTACTATTCAGGGACTGAAGCTTTCTTT. Encoded protein: CASSYYSGTEAFF.

This clonotype was observed a handful of times. The chain links TRBV13 to TRBJ2-1; either TRBD1 or TRBD2 may fit D (5 bases each). From germline, CDR1 is PRHDT and CDR2 FYEKMQ (reference sequence). Trimming cost V 2 bases and J 12 bases, with 17 bases left between them. The CDR3 has 14 amino acids. The CDR3 bases are TGTGCCAGCAGCTTATGGTCCGGACTCCAGGGGCAGTTCTTC. It yields the protein CASSLWSGLQGQFF.

The V gene is TRBV18, the J gene TRBJ2-7, with 7 nucleotides matching TRBD1. This CDR3 spans 14 amino acids. Trimming removed 6 bases from V and 5 bases from J; junction bases left unmatched: 10. CDR1 is KGHSH and CDR2 is LQKENI in the germline V gene. Here the CDR3 reads CASSTDRIKNEQYF. The CDR3 nucleotides read TGTGCCAGCTCGACGGACAGGATAAAGAACGAGCAGTACTTC.

The chain combines TRBV29-1 with TRBJ1-2, with D possibly matching TRBD1 (6 bases). Germline assignment: CDR1 SQVTM and CDR2 ANQGSEA. The CDR3 sequence is 14 residues long. Trimming took 4 bases from V and 5 from J, leaving 17 bases between them. This CDR3 is CSVAGGASGYGYTF. DNA of the CDR3: TGCAGCGTTGCGGGGGGCGCATCAGGGTATGGCTACACCTTC. The whole variable domain, filled in from reference TRBV29-1 and TRBJ1-2, reads SAVISQKPSRDICQRGTSLTIQCQVDSQVTMMFWYRQQPGQSLTLIATANQGSEATYESGFVIDKFPISRPNLTFSTLTVSNMSPEDSSIYLCSVAGGASGYGYTFGSGTRLTVV.

The chain carries TRBV7-2 and TRBJ1-2, with 7 nucleotides matching TRBD1. From germline, CDR1 is SGHTA and CDR2 FQGNSA. V was pared by 5 bases and J by 5 bases, with 8 bases of the junction left unmatched. This CDR3 region has 14 residues. CDR3 amino acids: CASSTSGTVYGYTF. The CDR3 DNA sequence: TGTGCCAGCAGCACCTCCGGGACAGTGTATGGCTACACCTTC. The complete variable domain, with remaining parts taken from reference TRBV7-2 and TRBJ1-2, reads GAGVSQSPSNKVTEKGKDVELRCDPISGHTALYWYRQSLGQGLEFLIYFQGNSAPDKSGLPSDRFSAERTGGSVSTLTIQRTQQEDSAVYLCASSTSGTVYGYTFGSGTRLTVV.

This clonotype was seen a handful of times. This chain links TRBV12-5 with TRBJ1-1, with D possibly matching TRBD1 (5 bases). Trimming stripped 1 base from V and 13 bases from J, with 13 bases between. Germline V CDR1 and CDR2: LGHNT, FRNRAP. This CDR3 contains 12 residues. CDR3 region: CASGLGGLLIFF. As DNA, the CDR3 is TGTGCTAGTGGTTTGGGGGGACTATTAATTTTCTTT.

The chain carries TRBV3-1 and TRBJ2-3, with D hard to call. CDR3 length: 13 residues. Germline V lookup: CDR1 LGHDT, CDR2 YNNKEL (reference sequence). The V gene lost 1 base and the J gene lost 5 bases, with 7 bases spanning the gap. CDR3 sequence: CASSQVPVDTQYF. Here the CDR3 DNA reads TGTGCCAGCAGCCAAGTCCCCGTAGATACGCAGTATTTT.

The chain joins TRBV6-1 to TRBJ1-2, with a possible D match to TRBD1 (5 bases). The CDR3 runs 14 residues. Trimming pared 7 bases from V and 4 bases from J, leaving 16 bases between. Germline CDR1 reads MNHNS; CDR2 reads SASEGT. The CDR3 nucleotides are TGTGCCAGCACGGCAGGACAAAGCCCCTATGGCTACACCTTC. It yields the protein CASTAGQSPYGYTF.

The table lists this clonotype with a few counts. This rearrangement joins TRBV28 to TRBJ2-1; D perhaps matches TRBD2 (7 bases). This CDR3 has 16 amino acids. V was trimmed by 5 bases and J by 4 bases, leaving 18 bases between them. Germline V lookup: CDR1 MDHEN, CDR2 SYDVKM. The CDR3 loop is CASSRWGGRDYNEQFF. The CDR3 DNA is TGTGCCAGCAGTAGGTGGGGGGGCCGGGATTACAATGAGCAGTTCTTC.

In this sample, this clonotype turned up a few times. The CDR3 nucleotides read TGTGCCATCAGTGACTTGGGACAGGGGAACTATGGCTACACCTTC. The encoded protein is CAISDLGQGNYGYTF. The chain uses TRBV10-3 and TRBJ1-2; 10 positions match TRBD1. Per the germline V gene, CDR1 is ENHRY and CDR2 is SYGVKD. With V trimmed by 3 bases and J by 2 bases, 3 bases remained unmatched. This CDR3 region has 15 residues.

In its sample, this clonotype was seen once. CDR3 in amino acids: CSARDLGGPGNTIYF. The CDR3 DNA sequence: TGCAGTGCTAGAGATCTCGGAGGGCCTGGAAACACCATATATTTT. The chain combines TRBV20-1 with TRBJ1-3; D gene ambiguous. From germline, CDR1 is DFQATT and CDR2 SNEGSKA (reference sequence). The CDR3 totals 15 residues. Trimming removed 0 bases from V and 2 bases from J, with 11 bases in between.

This chain links TRBV5-1 with TRBJ1-1; D is possibly TRBD1 (5 bases). V dropped 9 bases and J dropped 1 base, with 16 bases sitting between them. The germline V gene has CDR1 SGHRS and CDR2 YFSETQ. CDR3 length: 14 amino acids. In nucleotides, the CDR3 is TGCGCCACCTCCCCGGGACCGACGAACACTGAAGCTTTCTTT. It specifies CATSPGPTNTEAFF.

The J gene is TRBJ2-3, the V gene TRBV20-1; D is undetermined. This CDR3 spans 8 amino acids. Deletions cut 5 bases from V and 6 bases from J, with 0 bases between. CDR1 is DFQATT and CDR2 is SNEGSKA in the germline V gene (reference sequence). The CDR3 protein is CSADTQYF. DNA of the CDR3: TGCAGTGCTGATACGCAGTATTTT.

J is TRBJ2-7 and V is TRBV20-1; D remains unclear. V lost 6 bases, J lost 2 bases, and 8 bases lay in between. The CDR3 has 11 amino acids. Per germline, CDR1 DFQATT and CDR2 SNEGSKA (reference sequence). CDR3 amino acids: CSAPGAYEQYF. CDR3 bases: TGCAGTGCCCCTGGAGCCTACGAGCAGTACTTC.

This chain links TRBV7-9 with TRBJ1-1; 9 nucleotides line up with TRBD1. The CDR3 consists of 15 residues. With V trimmed by 1 base and J by 4 bases, 4 bases remained unmatched. Germline V gene data show CDR1 as SEHNR and CDR2 as FQNEAQ (reference sequence). Here the CDR3 DNA reads TGTGCCAGCAGCTTAGGCGACAGGGGGACCACTGAAGCTTTCTTT. It specifies CASSLGDRGTTEAFF. The variable domain in full, completed from reference TRBV7-9 and TRBJ1-1, reads DTGVSQNPRHKITKRGQNVTFRCDPISEHNRLYWYRQTLGQGPEFLTYFQNEAQLEKSRLLSDRFSAERPKGSFSTLEIQRTEQGDSAMYLCASSLGDRGTTEAFFGQGTRLTVV.

The rearrangement links TRBV15 to TRBJ2-1; 7 bases fit TRBD1. This CDR3 is built from 14 residues. Per germline, CDR1 LNHNV and CDR2 YYDKDF (reference sequence). The J segment lost 4 bases and the V segment lost 7 bases, leaving 7 bases of the junction unmatched. The CDR3 nucleotides read TGTGCCACCAACTTGGGACAGCCGTACAATGAGCAGTTCTTC. This sequence encodes CATNLGQPYNEQFF.

This clonotype was observed a handful of times. V and J are TRBV4-1 and TRBJ2-3; D may be TRBD2 (6 bases). The CDR3 is 16 residues long. Germline V gene data show CDR1 as MGHRA and CDR2 as YSYEKL. Deletions cut 1 base from V and 0 bases from J, with 11 bases between. In DNA, the CDR3 is TGCGCCAGCAGCCAAGTGGGCGGGGCTAGCACAGATACGCAGTATTTT. It is translated as CASSQVGGASTDTQYF.